These T cell receptor beta chains were read from a single sample in a study of blood T cell repertoires in COVID-19. This table comes from immunoSEQ multiplex PCR, and its TCRdb copy is limited to in-frame clones, with some not included. The data contain around 170,000 clones, roughly four fifths of them singletons. The sequencing input was peripheral blood. The receptors stem from an older woman with COVID-19, enrolled during active disease. Both conserved end residues are part of each CDR3. The D gene is left open where the match is weak. Expanded clones are given a class, and other clones once, few, many or no size at all.

d_call clone_size j_call v_call cdr3_nt cdr3_aa
NA NA TRBJ1-2 TRBV2 TGTGCCAGATATGAAGACAGATCTCTCTATGGCTACACCTTC CARYEDRSLYGYTF
TRBD1 NA TRBJ2-7 TRBV7-2 TGTGCCAGCAGCTCAGGACAGGGTTCCTACGAGCAGTACTTC CASSSGQGSYEQYF
NA NA TRBJ1-1 TRBV9 TGTGCCCCCCGCGAAGTGGGGGGGGATGAAGCTTTCTTT CAPREVGGDEAFF
NA NA TRBJ2-3 TRBV7-9 TGTGCCAGCAGCTTAAAAGGAGGGAGTTCGTCTACGCAGTATTTT CASSLKGGSSSTQYF
TRBD1 few TRBJ2-2 TRBV29-1 TGCAGCGTTGTTGAGGGTACAAGGGGGCCCGGGGAGCTGTTTTTT CSVVEGTRGPGELFF
NA NA TRBJ2-3 TRBV18 TGTGCCAGCTCAACTTTACAGGTCCCTAGCACAGATACGCAGTATTTT CASSTLQVPSTDTQYF
NA NA TRBJ1-2 TRBV9 TGTGCCAGCAGCGGCCAGACAGTACCTAACTATGGCTACACCTTC CASSGQTVPNYGYTF
NA NA TRBJ2-3 TRBV5-1 TGCGCCAGCAGCTTAGTACGCCGACTTGATACGCAGTATTTT CASSLVRRLDTQYF
TRBD2 few TRBJ2-2 TRBV5-1 TGCGCCAGCAGCCCACTCCTAGCGGGAGGGCCGGAAGGGTCAGCCGGGGAGCTGTTTTTT CASSPLLAGGPEGSAGELFF
NA NA TRBJ1-4 TRBV5-6 TGTGCCAGCAGCCCGTTGTACATGTCAACTAATGAAAAACTGTTTTTT CASSPLYMSTNEKLFF
TRBD2 NA TRBJ2-3 TRBV18 TGTGCCAGCTCACCCATAGCGGGAGGGCCAAGAAGAACAGATACGCAGTATTTT CASSPIAGGPRRTDTQYF
NA NA TRBJ1-1 TRBV3-1/TRBV3-2 TGTGCCAGCAGCCCCGGACACCGGAACACTGAAGCTTTCTTT CASSPGHRNTEAFF
NA NA TRBJ2-1 TRBV5-1 TGCGCCAGCAGCTTCGAAGCCAATGAGCAGTTCTTC CASSFEANEQFF
TRBD1 once TRBJ1-1 TRBV11-2 TGTGCCAGCAGCCGAAGGACAGGGGGCGAGGGGGAAGCTTTCTTT CASSRRTGGEGEAFF
TRBD2 once TRBJ2-3 TRBV6-5 TGTGCCACCACTAGGACTAGCGGGAGGCCAGATACGCAGTATTTT CATTRTSGRPDTQYF
TRBD1 NA TRBJ2-2 TRBV5-4 TGTGCCAGCAGTACTGGACAGGAGAGACGACGGGAGCTGTTTTTT CASSTGQERRRELFF
NA NA TRBJ2-7 TRBV5-4 TGTGCCAGCAGCTTCCCGGGAACACCTACGGTGCAGTACTTC CASSFPGTPTVQYF
NA NA TRBJ2-1 TRBV29-1 TGCAGCGACCAGGGGAGGGGGTATGAGCAGTTCTTC CSDQGRGYEQFF
TRBD1 NA TRBJ1-1 TRBV7-8 TGTGCCAGCAGCGTAGGACAGGGGCTGAACACTGAAGCTTTCTTT CASSVGQGLNTEAFF
NA NA TRBJ2-5 TRBV21-1 TGTGCCAGCAGCAAAGCTACGGACAGGGATGAAATCGAGACCCAGTACTTC CASSKATDRDEIETQYF
NA many TRBJ1-1 TRBV28 TGTGCCAGCAGTTTCATTCACAGAGAAGCTTTCTTT CASSFIHREAFF
NA NA TRBJ1-5 TRBV19 TGTGCCAGTAGTCGAAGGAGGGAGCCCCAGCATTTT CASSRRREPQHF
NA NA TRBJ1-1 TRBV28 TGTGCCAGCACCTTAGCCACTGAAGCTTTCTTT CASTLATEAFF
NA NA TRBJ2-5 TRBV28 TGTGCCAGCAGAGGGGGGGTCCAAGAGACCCAGTACTTC CASRGGVQETQYF
NA NA TRBJ2-1 TRBV15 TGTGCCACCAGCAGCGGGACAAGGGGGAGCTCCTACAATGAGCAGTTCTTC CATSSGTRGSSYNEQFF
NA few TRBJ2-2 TRBV6-5 TGTGCCAGCCTTACACGGAGACAGAACGGGGAGCTGTTTTTT CASLTRRQNGELFF
NA NA TRBJ2-4 TRBV19 TGTGCCAGTAGTATCGGGGTCCCCAAAAACATTCAGTACTTC CASSIGVPKNIQYF
TRBD1 NA TRBJ1-2 TRBV27 TGTGCCAGCAGTTATCGGGCAGGGGGAAACTATGGCTACACCTTC CASSYRAGGNYGYTF
TRBD1 few TRBJ2-1 TRBV27 TGTGCCAGCGGACGGGACAGGGTCGGCAGTAACAATGAGCAGTTCTTC CASGRDRVGSNNEQFF
TRBD2 NA TRBJ2-3 TRBV28 TGTGCCAGCAGTAGCGGGACTAGTGGGAGGGATACGCAGTATTTT CASSSGTSGRDTQYF
TRBD1 few TRBJ2-2 TRBV6-5 TGTGCCAGCAGACGACAGGGACCGAACACCGGGGAGCTGTTTTTT CASRRQGPNTGELFF
TRBD1 NA TRBJ2-2 TRBV4-1 TGCGCCAGCAGCCAAGAAGGGACAGGGTATCCCGGGGAGCTGTTTTTT CASSQEGTGYPGELFF
NA NA TRBJ1-1 TRBV5-8 TGTGCCAGCAGCCATTACAGGTTTTCTAGAGGGAACACTGAAGCTTTCTTT CASSHYRFSRGNTEAFF
TRBD1 once TRBJ1-2 TRBV10-3 TGTGCCATCACTCAGGACAGGGGAAGCGGCTACACCTTC CAITQDRGSGYTF
TRBD1 NA TRBJ1-1 TRBV29-1 TGCAGCGTCCCGGGGGACAGAACCATGAACACTGAAGCTTTCTTT CSVPGDRTMNTEAFF
TRBD2 NA TRBJ2-5 TRBV7-2 TGTGCCAGCAGCTCCGGGACTAGCGCCGAGACCCAGTACTTC CASSSGTSAETQYF
TRBD2 few TRBJ2-1 TRBV7-9 TGTGCCAGCAGCTTTAGCGGGACGAACTACAATGAGCAGTTCTTC CASSFSGTNYNEQFF
NA NA TRBJ2-7 TRBV29-1 TGCAGCGTCGCACGGGGTTACGAGCAGTACTTC CSVARGYEQYF
TRBD2 NA TRBJ2-5 TRBV11-3 TGTGCCAGCAGCACTTCTAGCGGGAAGTACCAAGAGACCCAGTACTTC CASSTSSGKYQETQYF
TRBD1 NA TRBJ2-7 TRBV6-2/TRBV6-3 TGTGCCAGCAGTCCGCATCGACAGGGAAGCGGCTACGAGCAGTACTTC CASSPHRQGSGYEQYF
TRBD1 NA TRBJ1-6 TRBV25-1 TGTGCCAGCGTCGACAGGGTCGGGACACCCCTCCACTTT CASVDRVGTPLHF
TRBD2 NA TRBJ2-3 TRBV6-2/TRBV6-3 TGTGCCAGCAGTCCACTAGCGGGGTCCACAGATACGCAGTATTTT CASSPLAGSTDTQYF